This T cell receptor (beta chain) emerged from a study of preoperative IRX-2 immunotherapy in early breast cancer. V gave up 0 bases and J gave up 9 bases, with 19 bases separating them. The CDR3 extends over 16 amino acids. Germline values: CDR1 SGHRS, CDR2 YFSETQ. Treatment reported: preoperative locoregional IRX-2 cytokine immunotherapy. Patients received preoperative, locoregional IRX-2 cytokine immunotherapy in a phase Ib study. The assay was immunoSEQ multiplex PCR, and TCRdb's table has in-frame clones only and misses some. Among about 62,000 clones listed, approximately 93% were seen once. This sample was taken from a patient treated with IRX-2 immunotherapy. The sequence derives from a human donor with breast cancer. The chain is built from TRBV5-1 and TRBJ1-5, with a possible D match to TRBD1 (6 bases). This CDR3 reads CASSLGGAQGQRPQHF. The CDR3 DNA reads as TGCGCCAGCAGCTTGGGTGGAGCACAGGGCCAGAGGCCCCAGCATTTT. Full variable domain (outside the CDR3, taken from reference TRBV5-1 and TRBJ1-5): KAGVTQTPRYLIKTRGQQVTLSCSPISGHRSVSWYQQTPGQGLQFLFEYFSETQRNKGNFPGRFSGRQFSNSRSEMNVSTLELGDSALYLCASSLGGAQGQRPQHFGDGTRLSIL.